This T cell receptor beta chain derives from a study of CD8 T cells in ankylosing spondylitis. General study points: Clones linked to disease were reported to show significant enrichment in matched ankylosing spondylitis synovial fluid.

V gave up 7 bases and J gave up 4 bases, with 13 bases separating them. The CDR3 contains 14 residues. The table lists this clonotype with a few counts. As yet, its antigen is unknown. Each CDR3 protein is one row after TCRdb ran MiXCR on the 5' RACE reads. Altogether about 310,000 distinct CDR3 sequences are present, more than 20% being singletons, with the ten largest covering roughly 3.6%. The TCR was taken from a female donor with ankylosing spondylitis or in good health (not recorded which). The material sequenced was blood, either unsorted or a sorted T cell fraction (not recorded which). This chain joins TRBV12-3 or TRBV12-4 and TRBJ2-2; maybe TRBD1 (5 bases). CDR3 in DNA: TGTGCCAGCAATAGGGGCCCATCCACCGGGGAGCTGTTTTTT. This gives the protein CASNRGPSTGELFF.